One and the same sample provided the 8 T cell receptor beta chains below, sequenced in a study of high-grade serous ovarian cancer treatment subgroups (dated by TCRdb to about 2021). The tumor samples were collected prior to definitive surgery or chemotherapy. Library generation was performed with the immunoSEQ multiplex PCR assay. In its TCRdb copy, this immuneACCESS table keeps in-frame sequences only and misses some clones. Where compared with another copy, unresolved V genes explain less than half of these, and the others have no known cause. This sample lists more than 8,000 clones; 70% to 80% were detected once. Roughly 6.5% of the sample comes from the top ten. The source material was tumor tissue. Every receptor here comes from a human donor with high-grade serous ovarian cancer.

This clone has only one observation. The gene calls are TRBV11-3 and TRBJ1-3; 7 nucleotides agree with TRBD1. Germline V gene data show CDR1 as SGHNT and CDR2 as YENEEA. Unmatched junction bases numbered 14, after V lost 4 bases and J lost 5 bases. The CDR3 has 17 residues. The CDR3 nucleotides read TGTGCCAGCAGCTGCCGGCAGACAGGGAAGTTAAGAAACACCATATATTTT. It is translated as CASSCRQTGKLRNTIYF.

This chain joins TRBV5-4 and TRBJ2-1; TRBD2 aligns across 9 bases. V gave up 0 bases and J gave up 6 bases; unmatched junction bases: 13. CDR1 and CDR2 from the germline V gene are SGHNT and YYREEE (reference sequence). This CDR3 is built from 18 residues. The CDR3 loop reads CASSLAYSYALAGNEQFF. CDR3 nucleotide sequence: TGTGCCAGCAGCTTGGCCTATAGTTATGCACTAGCGGGCAATGAGCAGTTCTTC.

This clone has only a few counts. CDR3 sequence (DNA): TGTGCCAGCAGCACACGACAGGAGACTATAGAGACCCAGTACTTC. This encodes CASSTRQETIETQYF. The chain uses TRBV7-9 and TRBJ2-5, with D perhaps TRBD1 (6 bases). Trimming pared 5 bases from V and 4 bases from J, leaving 17 bases between. CDR1 is SEHNR, CDR2 FQNEAQ, per germline (reference sequence). There are 15 residues in the CDR3.

The chain is built from TRBV5-1 and TRBJ1-6, with D possibly TRBD1 on 5 matching bases. Germline V CDR1 and CDR2: SGHRS, YFSETQ. Trimming pared 0 bases from V and 9 bases from J, leaving 13 bases between. This CDR3 is built from 15 residues. CDR3 nucleotides: TGCGCCAGCAGCTTGGCCCGGCAGGGCGGTTCACCCCTCCACTTT. It specifies CASSLARQGGSPLHF.

This chain joins TRBV19 and TRBJ1-2; 9 bases agree with TRBD1. CDR1 and CDR2 from the germline V gene are LNHDA and SQIVND (reference sequence). The CDR3 consists of 14 residues. V was clipped by 6 bases and J by 4 bases; unmatched bases: 6. The CDR3 region is CASSLDRGSYGYTF. In DNA, the CDR3 is TGTGCCAGTAGCCTGGACAGGGGAAGCTATGGCTACACCTTC.

This chain connects TRBV7-9 to TRBJ1-1; 7 positions match TRBD1. Germline V CDR1 and CDR2: SEHNR, FQNEAQ (reference sequence). J gave up 11 bases and V 5 bases, and 8 bases lay outside the gene matches. The CDR3 length is 12 residues. The CDR3 nucleotides are TGTGCCAGCAGCGCGACAGGGTGGGGCGCTTTCTTT. This gives the protein CASSATGWGAFF.

The chain is built from TRBV7-3 and TRBJ2-7; maybe TRBD1 (6 bases). Germline assignment: CDR1 SGHTA and CDR2 FQGTGA. V was clipped by 3 bases and J by 3 bases, with 9 bases between them. The CDR3 length is 13 residues. In DNA form, the CDR3 reads TGTGCCAGCAGCTTCTCGGACAGCTACGAGCAGTACTTC. Protein product: CASSFSDSYEQYF.

The genes are TRBV19 and TRBJ2-7; D is ambiguous. Per germline, CDR1 LNHDA and CDR2 SQIVND (reference sequence). CDR3 size: 13 residues. V shed 4 bases and J shed 0 bases, with 7 bases lying between them. The CDR3 coding sequence is TGTGCCAGTAGTACAGAGACCTCCTACGAGCAGTACTTC. This sequence encodes CASSTETSYEQYF.